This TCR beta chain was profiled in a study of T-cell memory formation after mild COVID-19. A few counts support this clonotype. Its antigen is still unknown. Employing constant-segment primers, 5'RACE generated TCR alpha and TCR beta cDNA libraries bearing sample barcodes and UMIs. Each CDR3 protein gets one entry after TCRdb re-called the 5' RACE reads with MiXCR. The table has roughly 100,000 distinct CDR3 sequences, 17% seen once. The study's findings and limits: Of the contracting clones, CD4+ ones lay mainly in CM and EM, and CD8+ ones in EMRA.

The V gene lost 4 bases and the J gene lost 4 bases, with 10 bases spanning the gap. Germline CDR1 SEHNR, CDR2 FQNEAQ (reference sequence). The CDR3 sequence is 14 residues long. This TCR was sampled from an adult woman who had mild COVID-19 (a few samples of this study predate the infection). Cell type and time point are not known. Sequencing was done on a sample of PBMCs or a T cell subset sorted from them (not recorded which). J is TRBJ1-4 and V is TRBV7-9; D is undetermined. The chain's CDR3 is CASSSGLFNEKLFF. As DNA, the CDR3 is TGTGCCAGCAGCTCCGGACTGTTTAATGAAAAACTGTTTTTT.